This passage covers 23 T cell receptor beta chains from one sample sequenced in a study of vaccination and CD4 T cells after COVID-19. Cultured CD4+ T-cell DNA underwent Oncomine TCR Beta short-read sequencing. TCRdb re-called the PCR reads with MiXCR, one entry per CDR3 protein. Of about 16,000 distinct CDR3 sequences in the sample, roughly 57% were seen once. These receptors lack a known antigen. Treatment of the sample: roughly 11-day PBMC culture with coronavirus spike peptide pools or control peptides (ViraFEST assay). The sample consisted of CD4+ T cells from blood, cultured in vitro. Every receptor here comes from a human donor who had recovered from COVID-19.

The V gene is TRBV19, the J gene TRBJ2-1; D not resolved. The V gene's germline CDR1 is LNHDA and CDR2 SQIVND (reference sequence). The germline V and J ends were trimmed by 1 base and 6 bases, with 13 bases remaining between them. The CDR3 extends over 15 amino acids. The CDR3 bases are TGTGCCAGTAGTATAGGGGCGGTCTCGGGCAATGAGCAGTTCTTC. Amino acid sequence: CASSIGAVSGNEQFF.

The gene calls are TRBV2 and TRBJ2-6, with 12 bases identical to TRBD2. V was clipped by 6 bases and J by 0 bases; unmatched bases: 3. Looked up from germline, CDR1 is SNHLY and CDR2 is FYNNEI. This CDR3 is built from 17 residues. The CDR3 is CASSLAGGLSGANVLTF. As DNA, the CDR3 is TGTGCCAGCAGCCTAGCGGGAGGGCTCTCTGGGGCCAACGTCCTGACTTTC.

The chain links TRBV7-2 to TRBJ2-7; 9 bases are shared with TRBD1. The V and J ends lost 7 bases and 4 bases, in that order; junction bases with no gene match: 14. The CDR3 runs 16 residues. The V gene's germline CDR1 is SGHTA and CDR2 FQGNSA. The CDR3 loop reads CASTPGGGQGVYEQYF. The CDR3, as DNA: TGTGCCAGCACCCCGGGCGGGGGACAGGGAGTTTACGAGCAGTACTTC.

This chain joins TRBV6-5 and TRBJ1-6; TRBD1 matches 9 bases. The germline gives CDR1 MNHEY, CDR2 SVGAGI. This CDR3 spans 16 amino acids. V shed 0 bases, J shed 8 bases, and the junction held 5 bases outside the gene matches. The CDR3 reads CASSYSRGQGDSPLHF. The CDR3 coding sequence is TGTGCCAGCAGTTACTCGAGGGGACAGGGAGATTCACCCCTCCACTTT.

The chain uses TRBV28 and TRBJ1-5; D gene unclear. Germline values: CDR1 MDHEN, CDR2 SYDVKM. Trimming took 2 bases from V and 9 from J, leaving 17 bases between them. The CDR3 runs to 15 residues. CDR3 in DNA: TGTGCCAGCAGTTTAATGGGGTCGAATAGATTGCCCCAGCATTTT. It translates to CASSLMGSNRLPQHF.

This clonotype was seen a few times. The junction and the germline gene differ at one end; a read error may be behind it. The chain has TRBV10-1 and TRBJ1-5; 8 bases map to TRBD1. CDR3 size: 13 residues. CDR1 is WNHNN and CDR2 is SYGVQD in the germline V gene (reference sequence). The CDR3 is CAGRTGNNQPQHF. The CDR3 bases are TGCGCCGGCAGGACAGGGAACAATCAGCCCCAGCATTTT.

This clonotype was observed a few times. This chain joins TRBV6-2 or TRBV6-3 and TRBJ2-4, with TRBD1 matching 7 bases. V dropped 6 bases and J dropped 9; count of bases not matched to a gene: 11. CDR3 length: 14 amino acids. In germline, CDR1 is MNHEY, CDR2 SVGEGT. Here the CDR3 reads CASRPRQGPVIQYF. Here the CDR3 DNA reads TGTGCCAGCAGGCCCAGACAGGGACCGGTCATTCAGTACTTC.

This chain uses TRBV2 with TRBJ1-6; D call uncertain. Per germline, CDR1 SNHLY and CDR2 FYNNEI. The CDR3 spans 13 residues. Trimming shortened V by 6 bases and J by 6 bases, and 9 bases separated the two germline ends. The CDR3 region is CASSTGVNSPLHF. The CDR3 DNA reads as TGTGCCAGCAGCACGGGAGTTAATTCACCCCTCCACTTT. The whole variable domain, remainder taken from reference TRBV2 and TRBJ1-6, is EPEVTQTPSHQVTQMGQEVILRCVPISNHLYFYWYRQILGQKVEFLVSFYNNEISEKSEIFDDQFSVERPDGSNFTLKIRSTKLEDSAMYFCASSTGVNSPLHFGNGTRLTVT.

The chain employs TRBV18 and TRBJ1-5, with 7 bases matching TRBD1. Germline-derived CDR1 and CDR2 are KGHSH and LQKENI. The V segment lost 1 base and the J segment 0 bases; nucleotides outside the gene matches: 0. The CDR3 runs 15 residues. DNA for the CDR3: TGTGCCAGCTCACCACAGGGGGCTAGCAATCAGCCCCAGCATTTT. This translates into CASSPQGASNQPQHF.

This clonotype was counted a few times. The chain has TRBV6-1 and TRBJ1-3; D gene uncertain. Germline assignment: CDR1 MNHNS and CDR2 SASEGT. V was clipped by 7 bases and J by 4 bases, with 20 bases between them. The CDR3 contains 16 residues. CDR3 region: CASILDGERSGNTIYF. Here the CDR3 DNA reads TGTGCCAGCATCTTAGACGGCGAGCGGTCGGGAAACACCATATATTTT.

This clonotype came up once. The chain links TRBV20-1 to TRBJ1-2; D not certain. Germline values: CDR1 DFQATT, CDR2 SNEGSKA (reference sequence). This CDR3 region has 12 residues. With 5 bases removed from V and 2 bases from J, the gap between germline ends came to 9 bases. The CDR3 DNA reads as TGCAGTGCTTTGACGGACAACTATGGCTACACCTTC. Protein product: CSALTDNYGYTF.

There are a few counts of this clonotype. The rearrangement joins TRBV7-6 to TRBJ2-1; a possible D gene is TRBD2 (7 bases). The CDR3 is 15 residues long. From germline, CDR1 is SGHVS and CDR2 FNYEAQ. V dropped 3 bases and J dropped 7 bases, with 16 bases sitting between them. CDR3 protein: CASSFPLRGRNEQFF. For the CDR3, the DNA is TGTGCCAGCAGCTTTCCGTTGCGGGGGCGGAATGAGCAGTTCTTC.

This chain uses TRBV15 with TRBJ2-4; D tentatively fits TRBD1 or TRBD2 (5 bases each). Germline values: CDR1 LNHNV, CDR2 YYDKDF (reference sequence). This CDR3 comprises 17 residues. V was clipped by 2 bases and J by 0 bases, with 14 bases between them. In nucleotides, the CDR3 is TGTGCCACCAGCAGACCGGGGACGATACTAGCCAAAAACATTCAGTACTTC. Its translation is CATSRPGTILAKNIQYF.

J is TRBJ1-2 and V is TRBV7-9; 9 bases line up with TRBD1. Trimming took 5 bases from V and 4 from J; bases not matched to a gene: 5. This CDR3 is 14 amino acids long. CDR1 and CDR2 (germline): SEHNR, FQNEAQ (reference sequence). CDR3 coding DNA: TGTGCCAGCAGCCCGGGACAGGGTGTCTATGGCTACACCTTC. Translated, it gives CASSPGQGVYGYTF.

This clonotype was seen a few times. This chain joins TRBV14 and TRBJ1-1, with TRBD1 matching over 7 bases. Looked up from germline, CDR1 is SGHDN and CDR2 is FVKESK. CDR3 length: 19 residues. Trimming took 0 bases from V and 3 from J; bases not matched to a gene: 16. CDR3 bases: TGTGCCAGCAGCCAAGACGCGACAGGGTTTTCTATAAAGGACACTGAAGCTTTCTTT. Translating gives CASSQDATGFSIKDTEAFF.

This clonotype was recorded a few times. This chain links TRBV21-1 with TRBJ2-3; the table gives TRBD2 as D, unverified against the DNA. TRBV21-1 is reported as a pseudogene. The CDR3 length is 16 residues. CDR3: CASSPGLAGFVDTQYF. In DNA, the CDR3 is TGTGCCAGCAGCCCCGGTCTAGCGGGATTCGTAGATACGCAGTATTTT.

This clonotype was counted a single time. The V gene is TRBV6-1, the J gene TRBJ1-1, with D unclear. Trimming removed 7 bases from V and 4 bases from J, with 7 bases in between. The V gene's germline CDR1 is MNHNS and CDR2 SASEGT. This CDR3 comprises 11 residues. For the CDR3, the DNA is TGTGCCAGCACCGGACCCACTGAAGCTTTCTTT. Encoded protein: CASTGPTEAFF.

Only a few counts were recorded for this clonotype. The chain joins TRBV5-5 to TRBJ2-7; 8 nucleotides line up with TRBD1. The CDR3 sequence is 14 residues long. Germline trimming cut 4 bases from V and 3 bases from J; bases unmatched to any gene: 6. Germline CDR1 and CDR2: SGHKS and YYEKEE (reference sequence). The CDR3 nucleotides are TGTGCCAGCAGCCCATCGACAGGGGTCTACGAGCAGTACTTC. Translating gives CASSPSTGVYEQYF.

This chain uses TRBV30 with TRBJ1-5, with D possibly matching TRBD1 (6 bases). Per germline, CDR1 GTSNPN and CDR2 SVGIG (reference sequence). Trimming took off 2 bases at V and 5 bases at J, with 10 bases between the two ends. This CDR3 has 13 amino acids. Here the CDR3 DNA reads TGTGCCTGGAGTACAGGGAGTGATCAGCCCCAGCATTTT. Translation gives CAWSTGSDQPQHF.

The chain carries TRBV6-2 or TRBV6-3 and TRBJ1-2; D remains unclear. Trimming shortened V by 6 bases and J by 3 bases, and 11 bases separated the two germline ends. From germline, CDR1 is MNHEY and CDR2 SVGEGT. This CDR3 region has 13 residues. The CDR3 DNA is TGTGCCAGCAGAGTTAGTGCGGACTATGGCTACACCTTC. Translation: CASRVSADYGYTF.

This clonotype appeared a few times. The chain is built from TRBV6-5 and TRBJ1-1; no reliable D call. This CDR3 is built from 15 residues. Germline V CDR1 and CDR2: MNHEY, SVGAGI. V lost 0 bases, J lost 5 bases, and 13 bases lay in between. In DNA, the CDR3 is TGTGCCAGCAGTTACTCGGGAATTTCGGGGACTGAAGCTTTCTTT. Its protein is CASSYSGISGTEAFF.

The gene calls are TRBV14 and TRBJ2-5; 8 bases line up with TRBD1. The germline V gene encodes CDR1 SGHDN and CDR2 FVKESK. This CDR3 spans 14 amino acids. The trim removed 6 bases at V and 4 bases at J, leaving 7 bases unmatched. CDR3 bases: TGTGCCAGCAGTCTAGACAGGGGAGGAGAGACCCAGTACTTC. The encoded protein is CASSLDRGGETQYF.

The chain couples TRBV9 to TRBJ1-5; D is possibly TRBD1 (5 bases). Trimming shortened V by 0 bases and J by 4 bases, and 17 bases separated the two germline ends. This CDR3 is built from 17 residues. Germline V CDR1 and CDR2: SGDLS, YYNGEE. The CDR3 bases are TGTGCCAGCAGCGTAGGAGAGGGGTCAGGGACGAATCAGCCCCAGCATTTT. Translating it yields CASSVGEGSGTNQPQHF. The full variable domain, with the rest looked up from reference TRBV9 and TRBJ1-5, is DSGVTQTPKHLITATGQRVTLRCSPRSGDLSVYWYQQSLDQGLQFLIQYYNGEERAKGNILERFSAQQFPDLHSELNLSSLELGDSALYFCASSVGEGSGTNQPQHFGDGTRLSIL.